Described below is a single T cell receptor (beta chain) sequence and its context. The antigen it binds to is not known. Base qualities are missing; no much larger clone stands one base away. TCRbeta CDR3 regions were amplified from genomic DNA by means of the immunoSEQ Assay, a bias-controlled multiplex PCR. Regarding the original processing steps: The number of nucleated cells in each sample was estimated from the amplification of reference gene primers within the assay. Sequence reads were collapsed and filtered to measure the absolute abundance of every unique TCRbeta CDR3 rearrangement. For each sample, productive Simpson clonality was calculated as the square root of Simpson's diversity index over productive rearrangements. TCRdb provides this immuneACCESS table in a form limited to in-frame rearrangements. Some clones are lacking; in checked studies, under half of them reflect an unresolved V gene, and why the rest are absent is not known. V, J and clone size are those of that table, while D and trimming were read from the DNA. The sample records some 270,000 clones, about 80% of which are singletons. The ten largest account for more than 3% of the sample.

Spanning cysteine to phenylalanine, the CDR3 consists of 13 amino acids. Solely the CDR3 DNA is kept, with 39 bases framed from the first base. Per the germline V gene, SQVTM is the CDR1 and ANQGSEA is the CDR2. V has 4 bases trimmed and J has 4 bases trimmed; junction bases matching no gene number 2. These data come from a study of blood T cell repertoires in COVID-19 (dated by TCRdb to about 2020). At the level of the whole study: The collaborator samples originated in the United States, Italy and Spain and spanned the acute and convalescent phases of COVID-19. The material from the prospective study consisted of cDNA or gDNA derived from T cells, B-cell-depleted T cells, or PBMCs. Deeply sampled blood TCRbeta repertoires from subjects exposed to, actively infected with, or recovered from COVID-19 were included in the dataset. The repertoires were made available in a free public database intended to serve as a resource for research on the immune response to SARS-CoV-2. The samples were drawn from the first 160 participants of the ongoing ImmuneRACE study and from 1,254 subjects provided by 6 global collaborators. The sample metadata nearly always contained a de-identified subject ID, COVID-19 status, age in years and sex. HLA class I and class II types, where available, came from metadata supplied by the sample provider rather than from assay-based typing. The full study reports these points: The amount of clinical and demographic metadata varied by source and participant and was provided uncurated.

Participants in the prospective study were enrolled through a virtual design, were aged about 18 to 90 years, and lived in 24 United States geographic areas. To assign participants to cohorts, the prospective study relied on clinical history that participants themselves reported in a screening survey and a study questionnaire. For ImmuneRACE Cohort 3, a participant was defined as recovered based on two consecutive negative NP/OP PCR tests, clearance by a healthcare professional, or resolution of symptoms. In the prospective study, mobile phlebotomists collected whole blood, serum and a nasopharyngeal or oropharyngeal swab from each participant. Over a roughly 2-month period, participants in the prospective study had the option of providing additional blood draws and questionnaires. Before DNA extraction, prospective study blood samples were shipped either frozen or at room temperature.

The material sequenced was PBMCs or T cells enriched from blood (not recorded which). This TCR derives from a man in his fifties who had recovered from COVID-19. The receptor chain draws on TRBV29-1 and TRBJ1-5, and 9 junctional nucleotides match TRBD1. The nucleotides are TGCAGCGTTGGACAGGGGGTTAATCAGCCCCAGCATTTT. Its amino acids are CSVGQGVNQPQHF.